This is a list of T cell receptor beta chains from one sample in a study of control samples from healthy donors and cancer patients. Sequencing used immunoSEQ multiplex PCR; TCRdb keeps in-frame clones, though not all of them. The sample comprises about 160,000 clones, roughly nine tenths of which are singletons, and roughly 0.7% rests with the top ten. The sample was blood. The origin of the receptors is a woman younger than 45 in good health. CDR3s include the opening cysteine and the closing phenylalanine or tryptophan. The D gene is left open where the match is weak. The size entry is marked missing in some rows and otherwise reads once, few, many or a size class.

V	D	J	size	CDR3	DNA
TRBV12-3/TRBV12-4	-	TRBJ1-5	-	CASSSGLNQPQHF	TGTGCCAGCAGTTCGGGGCTTAATCAGCCCCAGCATTTT
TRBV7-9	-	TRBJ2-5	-	CASSSEETQYF	TGTGCCAGCAGCTCGGAAGAGACCCAGTACTTC
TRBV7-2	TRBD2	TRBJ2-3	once	CASSHTSGRSGPQYF	TGTGCCAGCAGTCATACTAGCGGGAGGTCGGGTCCGCAGTATTTT
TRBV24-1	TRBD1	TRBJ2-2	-	CATSGDRSLTGELFF	TGTGCCACCAGTGGGGACAGGAGTTTAACCGGGGAGCTGTTTTTT
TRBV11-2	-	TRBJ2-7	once	CASRTPRGNSYEQYF	TGTGCCAGCAGGACCCCTCGCGGAAACTCCTACGAGCAGTACTTC
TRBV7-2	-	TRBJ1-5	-	CASSQRGSNQPQHF	TGTGCCAGCAGCCAAAGGGGAAGCAATCAGCCCCAGCATTTT
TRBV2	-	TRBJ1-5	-	CASSRGEGNQPQHF	TGTGCCAGCAGTCGGGGAGAGGGCAATCAGCCCCAGCATTTT
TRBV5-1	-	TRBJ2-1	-	CASSLTGRDEQFF	TGCGCCAGCAGCTTGACAGGGAGGGATGAGCAGTTCTTC
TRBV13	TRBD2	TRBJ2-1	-	CASSPLQASGMNEQFF	TGTGCCAGCAGCCCACTTCAGGCTAGCGGGATGAATGAGCAGTTCTTC
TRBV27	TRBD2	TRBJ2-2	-	CASVASSGVGELFF	TGTGCCAGCGTCGCATCTAGCGGGGTCGGGGAGCTGTTTTTT
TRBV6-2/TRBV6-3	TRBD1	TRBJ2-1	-	CASSYEDRVNNEQFF	TGTGCCAGCAGTTACGAGGACAGGGTGAACAATGAGCAGTTCTTC
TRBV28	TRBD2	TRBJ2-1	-	CASSWGGRLNEQFF	TGTGCCAGCAGTTGGGGCGGGAGACTTAATGAGCAGTTCTTC
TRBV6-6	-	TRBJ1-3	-	CASSYIAGNTIYF	TGTGCCAGCAGTTATATTGCCGGAAACACCATATATTTT
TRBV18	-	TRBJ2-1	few	CASSPRDSVDNEQFF	TGTGCCAGCTCACCCCGGGATTCAGTGGACAATGAGCAGTTCTTC
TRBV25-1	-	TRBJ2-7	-	CASSGPGTVSWEQYF	TGTGCCAGCAGTGGACCGGGAACTGTTTCGTGGGAGCAGTACTTC
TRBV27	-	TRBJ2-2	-	CASSLMYYLGELFF	TGTGCCAGCAGTTTAATGTATTACCTCGGGGAGCTGTTTTTT
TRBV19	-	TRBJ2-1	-	CASSNSGLRGYNEQFF	TGTGCCAGTAGTAATTCGGGACTTAGAGGATACAATGAGCAGTTCTTC
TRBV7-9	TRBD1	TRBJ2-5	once	CASSLANHRDREGRAQYF	TGTGCCAGCAGCTTAGCCAATCACCGGGACAGGGAAGGAAGGGCCCAGTACTTC
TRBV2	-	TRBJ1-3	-	CASSVANTIYF	TGTGCCAGCAGTGTGGCCAACACCATATATTTT
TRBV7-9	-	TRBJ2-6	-	CASNTLDRLLSGANVLTF	TGTGCCAGCAACACCCTGGACAGACTACTCTCTGGGGCCAACGTCCTGACTTTC
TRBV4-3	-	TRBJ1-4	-	CASSQDQNIFREKLFF	TGCGCCAGCAGCCAAGATCAGAACATATTCCGGGAAAAACTGTTTTTT
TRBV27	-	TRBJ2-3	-	CASTPWQGSDTQYF	TGTGCCAGCACCCCCTGGCAGGGCTCAGATACGCAGTATTTT
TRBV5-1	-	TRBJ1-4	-	CASSLSGRRDEKLFF	TGCGCCAGCAGCTTGTCTGGCAGGAGGGATGAAAAACTGTTTTTT
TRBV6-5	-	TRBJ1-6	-	CASSRQEYNSPLHF	TGTGCCAGCAGTCGTCAGGAGTATAATTCACCCCTCCACTTT
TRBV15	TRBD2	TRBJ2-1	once	CATRDYGTRYNEQFF	TGTGCCACCAGAGATTACGGGACTAGGTACAATGAGCAGTTCTTC
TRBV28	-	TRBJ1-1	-	CASNPLNTEAFF	TGTGCCAGCAATCCGTTGAACACTGAAGCTTTCTTT
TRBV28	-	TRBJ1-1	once	CASSTQGQNTEAFF	TGTGCCAGCAGTACACAGGGTCAGAACACTGAAGCTTTCTTT
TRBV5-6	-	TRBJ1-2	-	CASRGAPSPIFDYGYTF	TGTGCCAGCAGGGGGGCCCCGAGTCCCATATTCGACTATGGCTACACCTTC
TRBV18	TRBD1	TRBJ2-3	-	CASSPTGDTDTQYF	TGTGCCAGCTCACCGACAGGGGATACAGATACGCAGTATTTT
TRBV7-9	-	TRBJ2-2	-	CASGGLPTGELFF	TGTGCCAGCGGCGGACTGCCGACCGGGGAGCTGTTTTTT
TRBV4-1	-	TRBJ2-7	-	CASSQEWTRTFSYEQYF	TGCGCCAGCAGCCAAGAGTGGACAAGGACCTTCTCCTACGAGCAGTACTTC